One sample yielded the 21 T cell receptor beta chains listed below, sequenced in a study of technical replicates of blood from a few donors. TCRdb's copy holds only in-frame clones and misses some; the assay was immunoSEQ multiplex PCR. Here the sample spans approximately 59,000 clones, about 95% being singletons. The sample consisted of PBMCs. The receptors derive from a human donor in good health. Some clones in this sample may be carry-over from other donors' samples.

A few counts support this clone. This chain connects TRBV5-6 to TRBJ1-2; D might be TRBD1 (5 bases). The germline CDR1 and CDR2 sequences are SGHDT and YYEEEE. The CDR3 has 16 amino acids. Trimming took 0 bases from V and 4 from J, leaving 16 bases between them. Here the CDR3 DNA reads TGTGCCAGCAGCTTGGTAGAAGGGGCCCGCTCCTATGGCTACACCTTC. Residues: CASSLVEGARSYGYTF.

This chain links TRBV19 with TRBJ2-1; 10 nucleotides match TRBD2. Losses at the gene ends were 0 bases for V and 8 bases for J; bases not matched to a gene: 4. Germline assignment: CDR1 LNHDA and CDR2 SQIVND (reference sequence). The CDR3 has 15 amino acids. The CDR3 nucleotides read TGTGCCAGTAGTATAGACAGGACTAGCGGAGATGAGCAGTTCTTC. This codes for CASSIDRTSGDEQFF.

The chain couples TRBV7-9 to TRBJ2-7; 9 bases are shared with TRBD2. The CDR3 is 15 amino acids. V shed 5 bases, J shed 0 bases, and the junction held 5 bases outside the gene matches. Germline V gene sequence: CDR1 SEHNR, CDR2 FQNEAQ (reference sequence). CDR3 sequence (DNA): TGTGCCAGCAGCACGACTAGCGGTAGCTCCTACGAGCAGTACTTC. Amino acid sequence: CASSTTSGSSYEQYF.

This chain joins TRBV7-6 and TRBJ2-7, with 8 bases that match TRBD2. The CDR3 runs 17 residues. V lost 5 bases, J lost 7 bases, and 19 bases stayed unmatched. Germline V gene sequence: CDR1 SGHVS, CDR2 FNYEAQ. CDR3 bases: TGTGCCAGCAGCCCCTCATTCCTACGGGAGGGCCGGTGGGAGCAGTACTTC. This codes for CASSPSFLREGRWEQYF.

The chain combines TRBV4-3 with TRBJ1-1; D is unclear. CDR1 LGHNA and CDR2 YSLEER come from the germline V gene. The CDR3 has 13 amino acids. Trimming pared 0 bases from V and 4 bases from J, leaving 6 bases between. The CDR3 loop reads CASSQDIGTEAFF. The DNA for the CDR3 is TGCGCCAGCAGCCAAGACATCGGCACTGAAGCTTTCTTT.

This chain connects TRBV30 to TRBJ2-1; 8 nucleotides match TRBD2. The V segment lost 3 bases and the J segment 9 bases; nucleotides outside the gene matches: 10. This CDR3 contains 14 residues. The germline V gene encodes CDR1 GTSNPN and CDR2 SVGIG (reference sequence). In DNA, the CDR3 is TGTGCCTGGAGCAGGGGACTAGTTATCAGTGAGCAGTTCTTC. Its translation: CAWSRGLVISEQFF.

CDR3 sequence: CASRLDRGTGELFF. Written as DNA, the CDR3 is TGTGCCAGCAGACTGGACAGGGGGACCGGGGAGCTGTTTTTT. V usage is TRBV5-4 and J usage is TRBJ2-2, with 10 bases matching TRBD1. The germline gives CDR1 SGHNT, CDR2 YYREEE (reference sequence). The CDR3 runs 14 residues. V lost 5 bases, J lost 5 bases, and 3 bases stayed unmatched.

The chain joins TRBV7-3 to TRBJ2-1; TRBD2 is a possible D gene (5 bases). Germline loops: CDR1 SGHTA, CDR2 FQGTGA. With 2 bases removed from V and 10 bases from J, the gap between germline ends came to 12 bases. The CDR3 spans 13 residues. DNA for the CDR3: TGTGCCAGCAGCTTAGAGAGGGCCGGGGAGCAGTTCTTC. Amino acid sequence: CASSLERAGEQFF.

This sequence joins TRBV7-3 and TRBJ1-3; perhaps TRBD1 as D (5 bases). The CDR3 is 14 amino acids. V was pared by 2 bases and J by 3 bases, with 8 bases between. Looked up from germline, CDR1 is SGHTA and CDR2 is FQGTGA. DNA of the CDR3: TGTGCCAGCAGCTTACAGGGTGGTGGAAACACCATATATTTT. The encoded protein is CASSLQGGGNTIYF.

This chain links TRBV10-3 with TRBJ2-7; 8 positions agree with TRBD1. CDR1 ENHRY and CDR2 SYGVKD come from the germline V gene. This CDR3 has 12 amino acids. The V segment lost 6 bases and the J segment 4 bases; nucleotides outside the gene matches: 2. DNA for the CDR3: TGTGCCATCAGCCGGACAGGGTACGAGCAGTACTTC. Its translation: CAISRTGYEQYF.

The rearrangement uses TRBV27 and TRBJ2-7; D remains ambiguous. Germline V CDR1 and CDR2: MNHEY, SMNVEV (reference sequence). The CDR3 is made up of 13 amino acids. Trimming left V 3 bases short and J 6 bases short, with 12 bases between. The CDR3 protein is CASSFNPLSEQYF. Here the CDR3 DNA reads TGTGCCAGCAGTTTTAACCCGTTGAGCGAGCAGTACTTC.

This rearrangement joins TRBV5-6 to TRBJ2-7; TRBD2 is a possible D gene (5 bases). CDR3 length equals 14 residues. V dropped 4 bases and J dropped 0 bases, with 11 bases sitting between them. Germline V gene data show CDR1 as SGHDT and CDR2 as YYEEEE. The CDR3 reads CASSPRTVSYEQYF. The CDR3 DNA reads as TGTGCCAGCAGCCCGCGGACTGTCTCCTACGAGCAGTACTTC.

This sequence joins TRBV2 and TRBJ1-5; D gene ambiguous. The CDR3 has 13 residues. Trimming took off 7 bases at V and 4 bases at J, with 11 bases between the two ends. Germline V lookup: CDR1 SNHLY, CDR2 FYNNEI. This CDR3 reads CASMYEKNQPQHF. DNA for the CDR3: TGTGCCAGCATGTATGAGAAGAATCAGCCCCAGCATTTT.

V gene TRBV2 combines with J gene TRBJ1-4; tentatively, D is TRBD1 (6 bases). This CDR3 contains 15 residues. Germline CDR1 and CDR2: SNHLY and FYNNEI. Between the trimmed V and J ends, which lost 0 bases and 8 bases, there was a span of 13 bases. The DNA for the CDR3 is TGTGCCAGCAGTGAAGCGGGGGCCCCGGGGGAAAAACTGTTTTTT. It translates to CASSEAGAPGEKLFF.

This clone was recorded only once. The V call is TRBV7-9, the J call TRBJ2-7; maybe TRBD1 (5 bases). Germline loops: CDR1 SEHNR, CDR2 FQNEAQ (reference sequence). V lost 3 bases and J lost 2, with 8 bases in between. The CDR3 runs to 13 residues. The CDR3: CASSFAGTYEQYF. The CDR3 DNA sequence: TGTGCCAGCAGCTTCGCAGGGACCTACGAGCAGTACTTC.

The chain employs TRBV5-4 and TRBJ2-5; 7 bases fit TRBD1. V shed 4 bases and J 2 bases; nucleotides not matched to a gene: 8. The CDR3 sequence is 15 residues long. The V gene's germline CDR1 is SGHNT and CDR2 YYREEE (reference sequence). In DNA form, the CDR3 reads TGTGCCAGCAGCCGTCCCGGGACAGCACAAGAGACCCAGTACTTC. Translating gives CASSRPGTAQETQYF.

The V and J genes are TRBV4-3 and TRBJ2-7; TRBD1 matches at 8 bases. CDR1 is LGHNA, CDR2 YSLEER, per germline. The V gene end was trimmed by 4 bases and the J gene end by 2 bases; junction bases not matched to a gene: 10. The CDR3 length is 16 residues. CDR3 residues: CASSPRRTGTTYEQYF. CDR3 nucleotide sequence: TGCGCCAGCAGCCCAAGAAGGACAGGGACGACCTACGAGCAGTACTTC.

The CDR3 here is CASSDPQGDSSYEQYF. In DNA, the CDR3 is TGTGCCAGCAGTGACCCACAGGGGGACAGCTCCTACGAGCAGTACTTC. The chain has TRBV25-1 and TRBJ2-7; 8 bases are a match to TRBD1. CDR3 size: 16 residues. Germline CDR1 MGHDK, CDR2 SYGVNS. V was clipped by 3 bases and J by 0 bases; unmatched bases: 7.

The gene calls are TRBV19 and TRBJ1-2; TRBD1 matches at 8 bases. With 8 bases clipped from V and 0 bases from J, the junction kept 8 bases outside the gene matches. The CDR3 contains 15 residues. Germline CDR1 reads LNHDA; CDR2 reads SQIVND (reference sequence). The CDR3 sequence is CASGRQGRANYGYTF. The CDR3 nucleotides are TGTGCCAGTGGCAGACAGGGGAGAGCTAACTATGGCTACACCTTC.

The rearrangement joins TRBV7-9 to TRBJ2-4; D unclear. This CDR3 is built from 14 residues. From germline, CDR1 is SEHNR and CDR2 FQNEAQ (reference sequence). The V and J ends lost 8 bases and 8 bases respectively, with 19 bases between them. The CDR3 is CASALELHRDIQYF. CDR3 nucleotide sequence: TGTGCCAGCGCCTTGGAACTCCACCGGGACATTCAGTACTTC.

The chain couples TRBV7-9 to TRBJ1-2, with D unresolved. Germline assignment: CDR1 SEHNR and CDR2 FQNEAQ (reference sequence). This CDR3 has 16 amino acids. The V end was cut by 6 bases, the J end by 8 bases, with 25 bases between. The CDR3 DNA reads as TGTGCCAGCAGTATGTTAAGCTGGGAGACCCTCTGGGGCTACACCTTC. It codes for CASSMLSWETLWGYTF. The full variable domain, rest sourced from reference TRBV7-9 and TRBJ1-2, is DTGVSQNPRHKITKRGQNVTFRCDPISEHNRLYWYRQTLGQGPEFLTYFQNEAQLEKSRLLSDRFSAERPKGSFSTLEIQRTEQGDSAMYLCASSMLSWETLWGYTFGSGTRLTVV.